A single sample gave rise to the 23 T cell receptor beta chains below, sequenced in a study of T cell responses to AZD1222 COVID-19 vaccine. Sequenced by immunoSEQ multiplex PCR; TCRdb stores in-frame clones only, minus some. This repertoire shows under 95,000 clones, 90% found once; its top ten account for around 3%. Sample: peripheral blood, taken on day 0 of AZD1222 vaccination. These receptors were taken from an adult in good health.

J is TRBJ2-1 and V is TRBV7-9; maybe TRBD2 (5 bases). Germline CDR1 reads SEHNR; CDR2 reads FQNEAQ (reference sequence). This CDR3 is 13 amino acids long. V was pared by 5 bases and J by 6 bases, with 11 bases between. The CDR3 DNA reads TGTGCCAGCAGCACCGCGGGTGGCAATGAGCAGTTCTTC. Its translation: CASSTAGGNEQFF.

V is TRBV5-8 and J is TRBJ1-2, with D tentatively TRBD1 (5 bases). Germline values: CDR1 SGHTS, CDR2 YDEGEE. Trimming removed 3 bases from V and 8 bases from J, with 26 bases in between. There are 17 residues in the CDR3. The CDR3, as DNA: TGTGCCAGCAGCTCCGGATGGGACCCGGGGGGAACCCAAGGCTACACCTTC. It encodes CASSSGWDPGGTQGYTF.

This clone has just a few counts. The V and J genes are TRBV7-9 and TRBJ2-2; tentative D call: TRBD1 (6 bases). Trimming cost V 9 bases and J 4 bases, with 12 bases left between them. The CDR3 length is 13 residues. Looked up from germline, CDR1 is SEHNR and CDR2 is FQNEAQ (reference sequence). This CDR3 is CARPGQLTGELFF. CDR3 DNA: TGTGCCAGGCCGGGACAACTCACCGGGGAGCTGTTTTTT.

The chain combines TRBV6-5 with TRBJ2-7, with D possibly matching TRBD2 (5 bases). V shed 6 bases and J shed 6 bases, with 12 bases lying between them. Germline CDR1 and CDR2: MNHEY and SVGAGI. The CDR3 extends over 12 amino acids. The chain's CDR3 is CASSRAAGEQYF. CDR3 bases: TGTGCCAGCAGCCGGGCGGCGGGCGAGCAGTACTTC.

V gene TRBV5-1 combines with J gene TRBJ2-7, with D hard to call. Trimming removed 4 bases at V and 2 bases at J, with 13 bases between. This CDR3 spans 14 amino acids. The germline CDR1 and CDR2 sequences are SGHRS and YFSETQ. The DNA of the CDR3 is TGCGCCAGCAGCGTCGGCCTGCCCCCCTACGAGCAGTACTTC. Translation gives CASSVGLPPYEQYF.

This chain connects TRBV18 to TRBJ2-6, with TRBD2 matching over 8 bases. The CDR3 extends over 18 amino acids. J gave up 0 bases and V 3 bases, and 7 bases lay outside the gene matches. CDR1 is KGHSH, CDR2 LQKENI, per germline. The DNA of the CDR3 is TGTGCCAGCTCACCTCCCAGCGGGGGCCTCTCTGGGGCCAACGTCCTGACTTTC. Amino acids: CASSPPSGGLSGANVLTF.

The chain uses TRBV28 and TRBJ1-2; TRBD1 aligns across 9 bases. The CDR3 has 15 residues. Per germline, CDR1 MDHEN and CDR2 SYDVKM. After removal of 5 bases from V and 5 bases from J, the junction contained 9 bases not matched to a gene. CDR3 in amino acids: CASSTPTGGRYGYTF. CDR3 sequence (DNA): TGTGCCAGCAGTACCCCGACAGGGGGTCGGTATGGCTACACCTTC.

The chain carries TRBV18 and TRBJ1-5, with D possibly TRBD1 on 5 matching bases. CDR3 size: 14 residues. Between the trimmed V and J ends, which lost 2 bases and 1 base, there was a span of 6 bases. Germline V CDR1 and CDR2: KGHSH, LQKENI. This CDR3 reads CASSPGDSNQPQHF. CDR3 in DNA: TGTGCCAGCTCACCAGGGGACAGCAATCAGCCCCAGCATTTT.

The CDR3 reads CASSFWTGRLGTGKAFF. The CDR3 nucleotides read TGTGCCAGCAGCTTTTGGACAGGCCGATTGGGGACAGGAAAAGCTTTCTTT. This chain uses TRBV5-4 with TRBJ1-1; TRBD1 agrees at 8 bases. V lost 2 bases and J lost 9; bases outside the gene matches: 18. Germline V gene data show CDR1 as SGHNT and CDR2 as YYREEE (reference sequence). The CDR3 consists of 17 residues.

V usage is TRBV19 and J usage is TRBJ2-7, with D perhaps TRBD2 (6 bases). CDR1 and CDR2 from the germline V gene are LNHDA and SQIVND (reference sequence). The CDR3 is 12 residues long. Trimming took 10 bases from V and 3 from J, leaving 13 bases between them. The CDR3 region has the DNA TGTGCCACCAGCAGGCGGGGCTACGAGCAGTACTTC. It is translated as CATSRRGYEQYF.

The V and J genes are TRBV15 and TRBJ1-2, with 9 bases that match TRBD1. Germline assignment: CDR1 LNHNV and CDR2 YYDKDF (reference sequence). Trimming removed 0 bases from V and 8 bases from J; junction bases left unmatched: 16. This CDR3 spans 18 amino acids. CDR3 bases: TGTGCCACCAGCAGAGATGGGGGGACAGGGCGGTACGAAGGGGGCTACACCTTC. Translation: CATSRDGGTGRYEGGYTF.

The chain has TRBV13 and TRBJ1-6; 7 bases align to TRBD1. Unmatched junction bases numbered 11, after V lost 5 bases and J lost 7 bases. The CDR3 sequence is 16 residues long. Germline V gene sequence: CDR1 PRHDT, CDR2 FYEKMQ (reference sequence). CDR3 sequence reads: CASSKGATGRNSPLHF. CDR3 bases: TGTGCCAGCAGCAAGGGGGCGACAGGGAGGAATTCACCCCTCCACTTT.

V usage is TRBV19 and J usage is TRBJ1-1; TRBD1 matches at 8 bases. This CDR3 spans 14 amino acids. The V and J ends lost 5 bases and 3 bases, in that order; junction bases with no gene match: 5. Germline lookup yields CDR1 LNHDA and CDR2 SQIVND (reference sequence). CDR3 in amino acids: CASSSGQGYTEAFF. Written as DNA, the CDR3 is TGTGCCAGTAGTTCCGGACAGGGTTACACTGAAGCTTTCTTT. Full variable domain (missing parts from reference TRBV19 and TRBJ1-1): DGGITQSPKYLFRKEGQNVTLSCEQNLNHDAMYWYRQDPGQGLRLIYYSQIVNDFQKGDIAEGYSVSREKKESFPLTVTSAQKNPTAFYLCASSSGQGYTEAFFGQGTRLTVV.

This rearrangement joins TRBV28 to TRBJ2-1; 8 bases line up with TRBD2. This CDR3 comprises 17 residues. The V gene end was trimmed by 11 bases and the J gene end by 2 bases; junction bases not matched to a gene: 17. From germline, CDR1 is MDHEN and CDR2 SYDVKM. CDR3 DNA sequence: TGTGCCCACACCGGGAGGGTCGGGACTTCCCCCTACAATGAGCAGTTCTTC. This gives the protein CAHTGRVGTSPYNEQFF.

This chain links TRBV4-1 with TRBJ2-3; the match to TRBD2 covers 13 bases. Germline assignment: CDR1 MGHRA and CDR2 YSYEKL. There are 16 residues in the CDR3. After removal of 3 bases from V and 0 bases from J, the junction contained 0 bases not matched to a gene. In DNA, the CDR3 is TGCGCCAGCAGCCAGACTAGCGGGAGGAGCACAGATACGCAGTATTTT. This encodes CASSQTSGRSTDTQYF.

The chain employs TRBV10-1 and TRBJ2-1, with 10 bases fitting TRBD2. The CDR3 consists of 14 residues. Germline-derived CDR1 and CDR2 are WNHNN and SYGVQD (reference sequence). Trimming removed 5 bases from V and 8 bases from J; junction bases left unmatched: 6. The CDR3: CASSRTSGGDEQFF. The CDR3 DNA follows: TGCGCCAGCAGTCGGACTAGCGGAGGAGATGAGCAGTTCTTC.

The rearrangement links TRBV6-5 to TRBJ2-2; D gene unclear. Trimming removed 1 base at V and 7 bases at J, with 10 bases between. Germline CDR1 and CDR2: MNHEY and SVGAGI. The CDR3 runs 14 residues. CDR3 residues: CASSYLPGDGELFF. CDR3 in DNA: TGTGCCAGCAGTTACTTACCTGGGGACGGGGAGCTGTTTTTT.

This chain connects TRBV6-5 to TRBJ1-2; maybe TRBD1 (6 bases). The CDR3 has 15 residues. Trimming took 7 bases from V and 1 from J, leaving 16 bases between them. Germline V gene sequence: CDR1 MNHEY, CDR2 SVGAGI. The CDR3 DNA sequence: TGTGCCAGCAACAACCGGGACACCCTTAACTATGGCTACACCTTC. Translation gives CASNNRDTLNYGYTF.

CDR3 nucleotides: TGTGCCAGCCTAGGGTATACCAGCAATCAGCCCCAGCATTTT. Translation gives CASLGYTSNQPQHF. This chain links TRBV6-5 with TRBJ1-5, with D unresolved. The germline V and J ends were trimmed by 8 bases and 1 base, with 12 bases remaining between them. CDR1 MNHEY and CDR2 SVGAGI come from the germline V gene. The CDR3 is made up of 14 amino acids.

The rearrangement uses TRBV10-1 and TRBJ1-5; no clear D gene. This CDR3 comprises 13 residues. V dropped 4 bases and J dropped 4 bases, with 8 bases sitting between them. CDR1 and CDR2 from the germline V gene are WNHNN and SYGVQD (reference sequence). CDR3 in amino acids: CASSGGINQPQHF. CDR3 DNA: TGCGCCAGCAGTGGTGGGATTAATCAGCCCCAGCATTTT.

CDR3 coding DNA: TGTGCCAGCAGCCAGGGGGAGGGAATCACTGAAGCTTTCTTT. This codes for CASSQGEGITEAFF. V and J are TRBV5-8 and TRBJ1-1; 7 bases match TRBD1. The CDR3 extends over 14 amino acids. V trimming: 4 bases; J trimming: 4 bases; junction bases outside the gene matches: 7. Germline CDR1 and CDR2: SGHTS and YDEGEE. Based on the CDR3 plus reference TRBV5-8 and TRBJ1-1, the full variable domain is EAGVTQSPTHLIKTRGQQATLRCSPISGHTSVYWYQQALGLGLQFLLWYDEGEERNRGNFPPRFSGRQFPNYSSELNVNALELEDSALYLCASSQGEGITEAFFGQGTRLTVV.

The genes are TRBV25-1 and TRBJ2-7; possibly TRBD1 or TRBD2 for D (6 bases each). With 4 bases removed from V and 5 bases from J, the gap between germline ends came to 18 bases. The CDR3 has 15 amino acids. Germline CDR1 is MGHDK and CDR2 is SYGVNS. The CDR3 loop reads CASSVRRGLGDEQYF. CDR3 in DNA: TGTGCCAGCAGTGTTCGCCGGGGGCTTGGGGACGAGCAGTACTTC.

The gene calls are TRBV14 and TRBJ1-6, with D unresolved. Germline lookup yields CDR1 SGHDN and CDR2 FVKESK. CDR3 length: 11 amino acids. V was pared by 3 bases and J by 7 bases, with 1 base between. The DNA of the CDR3 is TGTGCCAGCAGCCAGAATTCACCCCTCCACTTT. Amino acid sequence: CASSQNSPLHF. Full variable domain (remainder filled in from reference TRBV14 and TRBJ1-6): EAGVTQFPSHSVIEKGQTVTLRCDPISGHDNLYWYRRVMGKEIKFLLHFVKESKQDESGMPNNRFLAERTGGTYSTLKVQPAELEDSGVYFCASSQNSPLHFGNGTRLTVT.